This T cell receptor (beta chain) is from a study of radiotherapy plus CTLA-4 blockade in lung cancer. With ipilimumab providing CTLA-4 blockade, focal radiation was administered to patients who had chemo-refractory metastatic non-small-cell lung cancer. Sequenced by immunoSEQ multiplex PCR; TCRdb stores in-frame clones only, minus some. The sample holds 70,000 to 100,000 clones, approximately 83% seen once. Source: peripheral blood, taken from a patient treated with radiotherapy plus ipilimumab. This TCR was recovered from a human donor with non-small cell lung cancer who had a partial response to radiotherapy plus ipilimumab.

The CDR3 coding sequence is TGTGCCAGCAGCCAGACCAGGGGGGCCTATGGCTACACCTTC. This encodes CASSQTRGAYGYTF. The chain couples TRBV28 to TRBJ1-2; 7 bases line up with TRBD1. From germline, CDR1 is MDHEN and CDR2 SYDVKM. This CDR3 contains 14 residues. Trimming took 6 bases from V and 4 from J; bases not matched to a gene: 8.